This T cell receptor (beta chain) was recorded in a study of cytomegalovirus exposure and HLA in healthy donors. General study points: TCR beta V- and J-gene trimming, according to a later analysis, was linked to a missense DCLRE1C variant.

The primer mix had 60 Vbeta and 13 Jbeta primers. Clones were read by immunoSEQ multiplex PCR, and TCRdb kept only the in-frame ones, dropping some. The data show around 50,000 clones, 83% seen once. In the case of this clone: Its target is not known.

Losses at the gene ends were 4 bases for V and 2 bases for J; bases not matched to a gene: 5. The CDR3 is 15 residues long. Germline assignment: CDR1 SGHNT and CDR2 YYREEE (reference sequence). Input material: PBMCs. V and J are TRBV5-4 and TRBJ2-5, with 10 bases that match TRBD1. The sequence derives from a man younger than 40 in good health and CMV-seronegative. The CDR3, as DNA: TGTGCCAGCAGCCATCCGGACAGGGGGCAAGAGACCCAGTACTTC. Its protein is CASSHPDRGQETQYF.